Listed here is a single T cell receptor (beta chain). CD45RO-negative CD8 cells positively selected for CCR7 made up the naive population, which excluded terminally differentiated effector memory CD45RA+ cells. There were only Caucasian adults among the donors, and all lived in Nashville, Tennessee. TCRdb's copy holds only in-frame clones and misses some; the assay was immunoSEQ multiplex PCR. Of around 2,100,000 clones in the sample, around 96% were seen once. This sample is drawn from a study of shared clonotypes between healthy human individuals. From germline, CDR1 is SGHNT and CDR2 YYREEE (reference sequence). Trimming took 2 bases from V and 2 from J, leaving 14 bases between them. The CDR3 consists of 15 residues.

This TCR was recovered from a young man in good health. The V call is TRBV5-4, the J call TRBJ2-7; the D call may be TRBD1 or TRBD2 (6 bases each). Sample: naive CD8+ T cells sorted from blood. The CDR3 sequence: CASSFVGGPTYEQYF. DNA for the CDR3: TGTGCCAGCAGCTTCGTCGGGGGCCCGACCTACGAGCAGTACTTC.